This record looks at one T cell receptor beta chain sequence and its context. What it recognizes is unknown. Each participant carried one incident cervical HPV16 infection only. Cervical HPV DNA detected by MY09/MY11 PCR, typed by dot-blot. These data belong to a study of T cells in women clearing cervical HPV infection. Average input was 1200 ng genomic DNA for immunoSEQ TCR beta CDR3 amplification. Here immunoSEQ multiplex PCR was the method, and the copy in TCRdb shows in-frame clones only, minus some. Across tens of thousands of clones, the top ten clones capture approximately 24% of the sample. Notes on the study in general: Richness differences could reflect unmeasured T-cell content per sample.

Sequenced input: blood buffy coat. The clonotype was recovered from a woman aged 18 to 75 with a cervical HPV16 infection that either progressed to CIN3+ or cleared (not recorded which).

The CDR3 bases that were read are TGCAGTGCTTTGGCGGCTTCTGACCCCACAGATACG. This codes for CSALAASDPTDT. The full-length CDR3 reads as CSALAASDPTDTQYF. The chain is built from TRBV20-1 and TRBJ2-3; D is ambiguous. Coverage ceases 3 residues before the CDR3 finishes, and the germline J gene fills in the end. V was cut by 5 bases and J by 2 bases, with 17 bases left in between. Germline values: CDR1 DFQATT, CDR2 SNEGSKA (reference sequence). The CDR3 has 15 residues.